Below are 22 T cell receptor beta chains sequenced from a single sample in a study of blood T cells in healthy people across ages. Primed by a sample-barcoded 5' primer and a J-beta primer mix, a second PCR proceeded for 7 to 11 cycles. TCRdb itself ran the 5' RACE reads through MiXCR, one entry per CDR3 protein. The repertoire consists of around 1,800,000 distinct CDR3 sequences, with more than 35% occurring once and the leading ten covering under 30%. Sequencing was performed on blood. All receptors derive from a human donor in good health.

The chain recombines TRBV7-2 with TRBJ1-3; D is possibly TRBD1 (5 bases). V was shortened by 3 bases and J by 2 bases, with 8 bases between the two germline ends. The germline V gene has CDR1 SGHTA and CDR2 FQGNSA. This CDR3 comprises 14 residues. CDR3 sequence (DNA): TGTGCCAGCAGCTTCGGCAGGGCTGGAAACACCATATATTTT. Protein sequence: CASSFGRAGNTIYF.

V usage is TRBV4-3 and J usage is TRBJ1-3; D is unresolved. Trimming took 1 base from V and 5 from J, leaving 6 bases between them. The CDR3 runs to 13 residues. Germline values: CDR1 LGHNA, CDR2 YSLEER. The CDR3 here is CASSQVGRNTIYF. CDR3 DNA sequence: TGCGCCAGCAGCCAAGTTGGAAGAAACACCATATATTTT.

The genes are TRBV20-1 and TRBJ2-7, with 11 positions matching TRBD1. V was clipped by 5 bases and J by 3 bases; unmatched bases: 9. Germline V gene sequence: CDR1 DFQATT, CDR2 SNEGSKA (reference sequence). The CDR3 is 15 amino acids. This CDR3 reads CSAGTPGQGVYEQYF. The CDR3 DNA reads TGCAGTGCTGGTACTCCGGGACAGGGGGTCTACGAGCAGTACTTC.

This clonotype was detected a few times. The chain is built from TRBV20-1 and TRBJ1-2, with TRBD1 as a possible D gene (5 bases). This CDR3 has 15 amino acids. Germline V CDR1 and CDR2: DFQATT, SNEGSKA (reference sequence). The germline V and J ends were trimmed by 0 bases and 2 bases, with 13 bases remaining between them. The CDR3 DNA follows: TGCAGTGCTAGAGATACGGGGGTCCTCAACTATGGCTACACCTTC. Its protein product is CSARDTGVLNYGYTF.

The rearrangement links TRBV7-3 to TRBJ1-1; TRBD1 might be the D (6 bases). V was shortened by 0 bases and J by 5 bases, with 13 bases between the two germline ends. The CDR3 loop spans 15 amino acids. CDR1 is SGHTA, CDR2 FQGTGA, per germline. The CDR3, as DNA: TGTGCCAGCAGCTTAACCGAGGGGGGGATGACTGAAGCTTTCTTT. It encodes CASSLTEGGMTEAFF.

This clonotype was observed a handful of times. The CDR3 nucleotides are TGTGCCAGCAGCTTACAGGGCGGGGAGCTGTTTTTT. This sequence encodes CASSLQGGELFF. The chain recombines TRBV7-2 with TRBJ2-2; possible D gene TRBD1, 5 bases. From germline, CDR1 is SGHTA and CDR2 FQGNSA. The CDR3 length is 12 residues. The V and J ends lost 2 bases and 7 bases respectively, with 5 bases between them.

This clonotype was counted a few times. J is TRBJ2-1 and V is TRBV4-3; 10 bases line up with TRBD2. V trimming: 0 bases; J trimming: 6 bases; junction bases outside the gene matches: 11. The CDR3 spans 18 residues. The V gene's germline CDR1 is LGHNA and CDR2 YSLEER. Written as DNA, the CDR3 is TGCGCCAGCAGCCAAGAGGTATCAACTAGCGGGGCCTTCAATGAGCAGTTCTTC. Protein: CASSQEVSTSGAFNEQFF.

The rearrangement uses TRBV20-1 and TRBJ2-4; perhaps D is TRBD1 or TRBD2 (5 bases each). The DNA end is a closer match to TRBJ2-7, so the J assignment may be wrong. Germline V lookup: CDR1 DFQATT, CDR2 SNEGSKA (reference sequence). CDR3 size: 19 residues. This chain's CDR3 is CSARDLSHGALSTGDEQYF. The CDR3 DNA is TGCAGTGCTAGAGATCTTAGCCACGGGGCCTTATCAACTGGGGACGAGCAGTACTTC.

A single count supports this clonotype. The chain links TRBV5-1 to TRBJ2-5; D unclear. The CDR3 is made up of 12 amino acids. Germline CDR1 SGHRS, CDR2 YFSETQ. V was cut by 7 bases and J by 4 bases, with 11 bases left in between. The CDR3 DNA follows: TGCGCCAGCCACGATCCGCGAGAGACCCAGTACTTC. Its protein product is CASHDPRETQYF.

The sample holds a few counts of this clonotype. CDR3 protein: CASSHPGLAYEQFF. The CDR3, as DNA: TGCGCCAGCAGCCACCCGGGACTAGCGTATGAGCAGTTCTTC. The chain employs TRBV4-1 and TRBJ2-1; TRBD2 matches 10 bases. Germline V gives CDR1 MGHRA, CDR2 YSYEKL. The trim removed 3 bases at V and 8 bases at J, leaving 4 bases unmatched. The CDR3 covers 14 residues.

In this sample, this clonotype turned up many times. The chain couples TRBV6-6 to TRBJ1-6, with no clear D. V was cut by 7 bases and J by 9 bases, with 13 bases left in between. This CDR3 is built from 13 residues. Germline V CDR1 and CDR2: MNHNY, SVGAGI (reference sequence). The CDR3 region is CASTNGVGSPLHF. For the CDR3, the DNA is TGTGCCAGCACCAACGGGGTGGGTTCACCCCTCCACTTT.

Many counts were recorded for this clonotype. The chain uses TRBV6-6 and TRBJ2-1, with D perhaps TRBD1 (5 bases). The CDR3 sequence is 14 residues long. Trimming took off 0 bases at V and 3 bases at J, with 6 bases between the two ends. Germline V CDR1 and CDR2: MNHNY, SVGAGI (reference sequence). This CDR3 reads CASSYSTVYNEQFF. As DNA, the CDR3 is TGTGCCAGCAGTTACTCGACAGTCTACAATGAGCAGTTCTTC.

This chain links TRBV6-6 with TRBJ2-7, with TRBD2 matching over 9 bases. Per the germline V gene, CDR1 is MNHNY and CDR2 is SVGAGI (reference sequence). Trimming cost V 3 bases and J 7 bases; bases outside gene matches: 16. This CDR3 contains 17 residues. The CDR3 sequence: CASSYRGSGGPSTEQYF. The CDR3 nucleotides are TGTGCCAGCAGTTATCGGGGTAGCGGGGGCCCAAGTACAGAGCAGTACTTC.

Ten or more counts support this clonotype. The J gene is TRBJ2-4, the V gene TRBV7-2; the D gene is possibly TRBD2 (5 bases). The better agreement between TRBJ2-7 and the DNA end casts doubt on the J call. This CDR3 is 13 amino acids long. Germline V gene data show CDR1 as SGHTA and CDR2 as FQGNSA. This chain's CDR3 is CASRIPPAGEQYF. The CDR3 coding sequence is TGTGCCAGCCGAATTCCCCCCGCGGGCGAGCAGTACTTC.

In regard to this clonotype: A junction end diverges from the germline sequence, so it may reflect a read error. DNA for the CDR3: TGTGCCAGCAGTGGGGGCAGACAGCCTTATGGCTACATCTTC. This translates into CASSGGRQPYGYIF. This chain uses TRBV12-3 or TRBV12-4 with TRBJ1-2, with a tentative D call TRBD1 (6 bases). This CDR3 comprises 14 residues.

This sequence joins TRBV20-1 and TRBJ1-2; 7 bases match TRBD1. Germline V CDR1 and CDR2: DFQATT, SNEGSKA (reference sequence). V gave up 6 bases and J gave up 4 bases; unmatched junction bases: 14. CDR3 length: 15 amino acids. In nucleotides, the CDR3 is TGCAGTGCCTACCTACCAATGGGACAGACCTATGGCTACACCTTC. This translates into CSAYLPMGQTYGYTF.

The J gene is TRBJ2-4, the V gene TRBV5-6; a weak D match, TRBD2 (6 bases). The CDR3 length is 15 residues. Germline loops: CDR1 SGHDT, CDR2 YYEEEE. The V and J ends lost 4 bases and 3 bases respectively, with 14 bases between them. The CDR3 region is CASSKLGGGKNIQYF. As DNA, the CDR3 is TGTGCCAGCAGCAAGCTGGGGGGTGGCAAAAACATTCAGTACTTC.

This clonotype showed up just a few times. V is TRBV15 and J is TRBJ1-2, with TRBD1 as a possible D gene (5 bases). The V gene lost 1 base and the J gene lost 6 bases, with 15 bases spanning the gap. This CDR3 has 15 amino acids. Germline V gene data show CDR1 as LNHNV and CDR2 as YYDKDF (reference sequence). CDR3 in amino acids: CATSRVGGRVNGYTF. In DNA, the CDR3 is TGTGCCACCAGCAGAGTCGGTGGCAGGGTGAATGGCTACACCTTC.

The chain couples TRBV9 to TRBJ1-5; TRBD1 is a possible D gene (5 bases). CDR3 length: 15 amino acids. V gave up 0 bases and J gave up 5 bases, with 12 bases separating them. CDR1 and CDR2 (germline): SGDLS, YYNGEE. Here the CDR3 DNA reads TGTGCCAGCAGCGTAGCAGGGAGGGTGGATCAGCCCCAGCATTTT. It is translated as CASSVAGRVDQPQHF.

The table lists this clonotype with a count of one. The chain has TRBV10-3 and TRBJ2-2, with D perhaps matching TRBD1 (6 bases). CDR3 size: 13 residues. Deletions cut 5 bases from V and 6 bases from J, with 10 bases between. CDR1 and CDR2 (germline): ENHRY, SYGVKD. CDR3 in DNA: TGTGCCATCAGTACAGGGTCGGCCGGGGAGCTGTTTTTT. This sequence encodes CAISTGSAGELFF.

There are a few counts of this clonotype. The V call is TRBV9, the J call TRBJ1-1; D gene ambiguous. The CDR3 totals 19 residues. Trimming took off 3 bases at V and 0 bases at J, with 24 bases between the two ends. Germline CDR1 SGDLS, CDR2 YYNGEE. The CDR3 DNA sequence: TGTGCCAGCAGCGCTCGAGTAGGAAGGGAAGGAGGAATGAACACTGAAGCTTTCTTT. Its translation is CASSARVGREGGMNTEAFF.

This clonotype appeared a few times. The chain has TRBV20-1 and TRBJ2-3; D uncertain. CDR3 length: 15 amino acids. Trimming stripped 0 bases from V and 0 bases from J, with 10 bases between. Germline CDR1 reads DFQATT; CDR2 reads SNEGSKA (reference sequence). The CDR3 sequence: CSARDKYISTDTQYF. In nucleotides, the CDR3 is TGCAGTGCTAGAGATAAGTATATAAGCACAGATACGCAGTATTTT.